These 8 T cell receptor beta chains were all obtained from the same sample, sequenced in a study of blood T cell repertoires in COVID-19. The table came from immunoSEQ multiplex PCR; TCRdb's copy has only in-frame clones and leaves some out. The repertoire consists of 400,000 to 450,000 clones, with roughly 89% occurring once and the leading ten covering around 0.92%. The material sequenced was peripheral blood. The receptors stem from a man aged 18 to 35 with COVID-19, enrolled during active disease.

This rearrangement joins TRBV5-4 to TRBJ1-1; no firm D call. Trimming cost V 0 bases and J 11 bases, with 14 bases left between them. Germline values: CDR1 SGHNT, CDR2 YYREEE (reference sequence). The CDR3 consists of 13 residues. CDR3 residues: CASSLEYEGDAFF. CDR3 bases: TGTGCCAGCAGCTTGGAGTACGAGGGAGATGCTTTCTTT.

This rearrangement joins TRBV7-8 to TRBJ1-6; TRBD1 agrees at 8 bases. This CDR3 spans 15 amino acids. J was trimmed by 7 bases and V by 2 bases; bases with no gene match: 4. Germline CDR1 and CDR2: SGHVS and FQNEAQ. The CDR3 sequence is CASSLLRTGNSPLHF. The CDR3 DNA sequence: TGTGCCAGCAGCTTATTAAGGACAGGGAATTCACCCCTCCACTTT.

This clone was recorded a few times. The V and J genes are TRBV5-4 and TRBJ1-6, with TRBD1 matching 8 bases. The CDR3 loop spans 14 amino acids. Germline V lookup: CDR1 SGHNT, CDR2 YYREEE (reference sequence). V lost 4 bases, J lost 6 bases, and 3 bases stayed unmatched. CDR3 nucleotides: TGTGCCAGCAGCAGGGACAGGAGTAATTCACCCCTCCACTTT. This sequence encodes CASSRDRSNSPLHF.

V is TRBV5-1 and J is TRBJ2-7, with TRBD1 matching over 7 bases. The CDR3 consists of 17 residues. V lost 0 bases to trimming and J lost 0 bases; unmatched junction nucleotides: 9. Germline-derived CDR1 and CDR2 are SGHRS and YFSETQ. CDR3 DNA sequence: TGCGCCAGCAGCTTGGAGGGGGCAGGGCCGAGCTCCTACGAGCAGTACTTC. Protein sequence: CASSLEGAGPSSYEQYF. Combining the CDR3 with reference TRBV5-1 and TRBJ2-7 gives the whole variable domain KAGVTQTPRYLIKTRGQQVTLSCSPISGHRSVSWYQQTPGQGLQFLFEYFSETQRNKGNFPGRFSGRQFSNSRSEMNVSTLELGDSALYLCASSLEGAGPSSYEQYFGPGTRLTVT.

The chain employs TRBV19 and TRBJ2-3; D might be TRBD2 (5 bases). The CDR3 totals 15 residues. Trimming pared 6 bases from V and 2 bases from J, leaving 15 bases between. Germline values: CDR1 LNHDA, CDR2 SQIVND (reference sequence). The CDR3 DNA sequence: TGTGCCAGTAGCCCCGCGGGCATCCTCACAGATACGCAGTATTTT. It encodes CASSPAGILTDTQYF.

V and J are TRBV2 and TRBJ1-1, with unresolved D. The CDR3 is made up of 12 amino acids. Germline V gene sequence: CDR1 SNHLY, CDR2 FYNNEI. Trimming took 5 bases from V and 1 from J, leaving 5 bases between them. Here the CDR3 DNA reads TGTGCCAGCAGTCCCGGGAACACTGAAGCTTTCTTT. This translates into CASSPGNTEAFF.

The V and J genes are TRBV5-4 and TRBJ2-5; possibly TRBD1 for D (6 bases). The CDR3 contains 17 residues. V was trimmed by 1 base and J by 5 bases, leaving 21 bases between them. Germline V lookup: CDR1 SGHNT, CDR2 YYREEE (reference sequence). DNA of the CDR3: TGTGCCAGCAGCTTGTCCGTGTTGGCAGGGGTCGGGGAGACCCAGTACTTC. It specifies CASSLSVLAGVGETQYF.

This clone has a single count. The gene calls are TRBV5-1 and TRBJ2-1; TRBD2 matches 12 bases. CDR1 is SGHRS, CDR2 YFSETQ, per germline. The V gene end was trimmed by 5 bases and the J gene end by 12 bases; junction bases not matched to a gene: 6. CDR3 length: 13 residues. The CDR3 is CASSYGLAGTQFF. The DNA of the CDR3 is TGCGCCAGCAGTTATGGACTAGCGGGGACGCAGTTCTTC.